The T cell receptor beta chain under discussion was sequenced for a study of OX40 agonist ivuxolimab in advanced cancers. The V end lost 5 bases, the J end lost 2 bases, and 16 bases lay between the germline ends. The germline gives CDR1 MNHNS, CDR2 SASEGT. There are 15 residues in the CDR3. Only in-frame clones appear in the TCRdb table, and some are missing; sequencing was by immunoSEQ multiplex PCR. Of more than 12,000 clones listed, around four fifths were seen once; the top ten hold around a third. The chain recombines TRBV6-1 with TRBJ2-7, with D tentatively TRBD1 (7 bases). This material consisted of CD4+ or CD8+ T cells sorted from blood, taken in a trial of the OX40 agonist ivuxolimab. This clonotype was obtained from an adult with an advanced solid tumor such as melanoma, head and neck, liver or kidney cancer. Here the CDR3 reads CASSLGGGATYEQYF. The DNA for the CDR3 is TGTGCCAGCAGTCTCGGAGGGGGCGCGACCTACGAGCAGTACTTC.